This TCR beta chain is drawn from a study of T cell responses to AZD1222 COVID-19 vaccine. Overall study context: The study pooled second doses at about 4 or about 12 weeks. Points from the study as a whole: Reportedly, close to half of spike-specific TCRs are directed against unmutated variant regions. Vaccine-related CD4 TCRs covered spike, predominating at 160-218 and 743-854.

In this sample, this clone turned up a few times. The target antigen is unknown. Sequenced by immunoSEQ multiplex PCR; TCRdb stores in-frame clones only, minus some. The data contain approximately 100,000 clones, 92% of them singletons. The CDR3 has 13 residues. Trimming took 7 bases from V and 2 from J, leaving 11 bases between them. The source is an adult in good health. The specimen was peripheral blood, collected on day 0 of AZD1222 vaccination. This chain uses TRBV12-3 or TRBV12-4 with TRBJ1-1, with a possible D match to TRBD1 (6 bases). The CDR3 protein is CASTIQGNTEAFF. For the CDR3, the DNA is TGTGCCAGCACCATACAGGGAAACACTGAAGCTTTCTTT.